Listed below are T cell receptor beta chains from one sample, sequenced in a study of blood T cells in healthy people across ages. TCRdb passed the 5' RACE reads through MiXCR, listing each CDR3 protein once. The sample carries 750,000 to 1,000,000 distinct CDR3 sequences, 25% to 35% recorded once. This same sample was also part of a study on T cells of mothers and their children.

The material sequenced was blood. Receptors were obtained from a woman between 40 and 50 years old in good health. The CDR3 runs from the conserved cysteine through the conserved F or W. Each record gives: clone size, V gene, J gene, CDR3 protein. A row's size may be missing; if present it is once, few, many or a size class.

>-|TRBV29-1|TRBJ2-6
CNVGRVGTNVLTF
>-|TRBV7-9|TRBJ1-1
CASSLKDSRTEAFF
>-|TRBV6-5|TRBJ1-4
CASSYSQLSKKLFF
>many|TRBV10-3|TRBJ2-5
CAISPTGGEETQYF
>-|TRBV11-2|TRBJ2-7
CASSPLASSSYEQYF
>-|TRBV20-1|TRBJ2-7
CSALDRETYEQYF
>-|TRBV28|TRBJ2-1
CASRGTGRYNEQFF
>few|TRBV20-1|TRBJ1-6
CSARDVGNSPLHF
>few|TRBV4-1|TRBJ1-2
CASSQDRGLIGYTF
>-|TRBV15|TRBJ1-2
CATSSGQGANYGYTF
>-|TRBV3-1|TRBJ2-3
CASSPFQTSGGNTQYF
>-|TRBV28|TRBJ1-2
CASSLWGSGRGNGYTF
>few|TRBV2|TRBJ2-3
CASSSGASGDTQYF
>once|TRBV9|TRBJ1-5
CASSVGVGNQPQHF
>few|TRBV20-1|TRBJ1-2
CSARTGGTGGYTF
>-|TRBV6-5|TRBJ2-4
CASSYSGGNEQYF
>few|TRBV7-2|TRBJ2-1
CASSLGARGRETQFF
>-|TRBV6-1|TRBJ1-1
CASSGRDSDWNTEAFF
>few|TRBV21-1|TRBJ2-4
CASSKCGTVRSGYKNIQYF
>-|TRBV20-1|TRBJ2-1
CSARDLAGRETQFF
>many|TRBV27|TRBJ1-1
CASSWDRGTTEAFF
>few|TRBV18|TRBJ1-1
CASSRDEGNTEAFF
>many|TRBV28|TRBJ2-7
CASSFRGLISYEQYF
>once|TRBV4-1|TRBJ2-1
CASSQDGTTPKQFF
>-|TRBV28|TRBJ2-5
CASSIRQGRGETQYF
>many|TRBV18|TRBJ2-7
CASSVDRGRLYEQYF
>few|TRBV5-6|TRBJ2-5
CASSLGTGTGFETLYF
>once|TRBV5-1|TRBJ2-7
CASSLGDSYYERYF